The TCR beta chain under discussion was sequenced for a study of spatial heterogeneity in lung cancer. Overall study: Unique TCR and UMI combinations averaged more than ten appearances each in raw reads. Overall study results and limits: At resection, ubiquitous expanded tumor TCRs appeared in blood more than at follow-up.

The CDR3 is 14 amino acids. Germline V gene data show CDR1 as MRHNA and CDR2 as SNTAGT. Trimming shortened V by 5 bases and J by 7 bases, and 12 bases separated the two germline ends. This clonotype was seen a handful of times. Its antigen remains unidentified. Time point meaning: sample taken at primary tumor resection. Samples were obtained from some 72 donors, all untreated early-stage non-small cell lung cancer patients. Sequencing of whole RNA from tumor, nontumor lung or frozen PBMC involved no sorting. TCRdb independently ran MiXCR on the 5' RACE reads; one entry per CDR3 protein. Of around 92,000 distinct CDR3 sequences listed, approximately 12% were seen once; the top ten hold more than 40%.

The clonotype was recovered from a male donor with early-stage non-small cell lung cancer. Sequenced here: PBMCs, sampled at surgery. V is TRBV6-4 and J is TRBJ1-6, with D possibly TRBD1 on 5 matching bases. DNA of the CDR3: TGTGCCAGCAGTCGTGGGGGGGAAAATTCACCCCTCCACTTT. This sequence encodes CASSRGGENSPLHF.